A single sample is the source of the 27 T cell receptor beta chains below, sequenced in a study of blood T cell repertoires in COVID-19. TCRdb keeps only in-frame clones here, not all; method: immunoSEQ multiplex PCR. This sample carries 30,000 or so clones, around 90% of them seen once, and the ten largest clones take 9.9%. Sequencing used peripheral blood. These receptors all come from a human donor with active COVID-19. The donor label of this sample is uncertain.

Comment on this clone: One end of the junction does not line up with germline, which may come from a read error. The same CDR3 arises from other DNA sequences in this sample as well. J is TRBJ2-7 and V is TRBV11-2, with unresolved D. This CDR3 spans 13 amino acids. Germline-derived CDR1 and CDR2 are SGHAT and FQNNGV. The CDR3: CASSLGRSNEQYF. DNA of the CDR3: TGTGCCAGCAGCTTGGGCAGATCAAACGAACAGTACTTC.

The chain recombines TRBV13 with TRBJ1-2; weak D call: TRBD1 (5 bases). Trimming left V 1 base short and J 6 bases short, with 12 bases between. The CDR3 sequence is 14 residues long. Germline V gene lookup returns CDR1 PRHDT and CDR2 FYEKMQ (reference sequence). The CDR3 is CASSLEFRGDGYTF. The CDR3 DNA is TGTGCCAGCAGCTTAGAGTTCCGGGGGGATGGCTACACCTTC.

The chain links TRBV18 to TRBJ2-1, with D unresolved. CDR1 KGHSH and CDR2 LQKENI come from the germline V gene. V gave up 3 bases and J gave up 0 bases, with 9 bases separating them. This CDR3 contains 15 residues. CDR3 residues: CASSPLKSSYNEQFF. CDR3 DNA: TGTGCCAGCTCACCCCTCAAGAGCTCCTACAATGAGCAGTTCTTC.

This clone was detected a few times. The chain recombines TRBV7-9 with TRBJ2-2; 9 positions agree with TRBD1. This CDR3 spans 15 amino acids. Trimming at V came to 5 bases and at J to 2 bases, leaving 3 bases not matched to a gene. Germline V gene lookup returns CDR1 SEHNR and CDR2 FQNEAQ (reference sequence). This chain's CDR3 is CASSPTGGNTGELFF. The CDR3 bases are TGTGCCAGCAGCCCGACAGGGGGTAACACCGGGGAGCTGTTTTTT. The variable domain in full, completed from reference TRBV7-9 and TRBJ2-2, reads DTGVSQNPRHKITKRGQNVTFRCDPISEHNRLYWYRQTLGQGPEFLTYFQNEAQLEKSRLLSDRFSAERPKGSFSTLEIQRTEQGDSAMYLCASSPTGGNTGELFFGEGSRLTVL.

This chain links TRBV9 with TRBJ2-1, with 8 bases aligning to TRBD2. Germline CDR1 SGDLS, CDR2 YYNGEE. V shed 4 bases and J 6 bases; nucleotides not matched to a gene: 9. This CDR3 has 15 residues. CDR3 residues: CASSLDGGAANEQFF. The CDR3 DNA sequence: TGTGCCAGCAGCTTAGACGGGGGGGCGGCCAATGAGCAGTTCTTC.

This clone was seen more than once but under ten times. This chain connects TRBV27 to TRBJ2-7; 9 bases fit TRBD1. The germline V gene encodes CDR1 MNHEY and CDR2 SMNVEV (reference sequence). The V segment lost 6 bases and the J segment 2 bases; nucleotides outside the gene matches: 5. The CDR3 spans 14 residues. The CDR3 is CASSTTGGPYEQYF. The CDR3 DNA reads as TGTGCCAGCAGCACGACAGGGGGTCCCTACGAGCAGTACTTC.

This clone was observed a few times. The gene calls are TRBV25-1 and TRBJ2-7; 7 bases line up with TRBD1. Trimming removed 7 bases from V and 2 bases from J; junction bases left unmatched: 8. The CDR3 totals 14 residues. Germline CDR1 reads MGHDK; CDR2 reads SYGVNS. CDR3 sequence reads: CASTSDRLPYEQYF. The CDR3 region has the DNA TGTGCCAGCACGTCGGACAGGTTGCCCTACGAGCAGTACTTC.

This rearrangement joins TRBV12-3 or TRBV12-4 to TRBJ2-5; TRBD2 might be the D (6 bases). The CDR3 loop spans 13 amino acids. V was pared by 8 bases and J by 4 bases, with 14 bases between. The CDR3 is CASDTRGGETQYF. DNA of the CDR3: TGTGCCAGCGACACTAGGGGAGGAGAGACCCAGTACTTC.

This clone has only a few counts. The chain employs TRBV7-2 and TRBJ2-2, with TRBD2 matching 8 bases. In germline, CDR1 is SGHTA, CDR2 FQGNSA. Trimming took 11 bases from V and 6 from J; bases not matched to a gene: 8. CDR3 length: 13 amino acids. CDR3: CAGSGSTAGELFF. The CDR3 nucleotides are TGTGCCGGGAGCGGGAGTACGGCCGGGGAGCTGTTTTTT.

This clone was observed a handful of times. The CDR3 region has the DNA TGTGCCAGTAGTCCCACTAGCGTTCCCACCGGGGAGCTGTTTTTT. Translating gives CASSPTSVPTGELFF. The chain is built from TRBV19 and TRBJ2-2, with TRBD2 matching 7 bases. This CDR3 region has 15 residues. Trimming cost V 5 bases and J 4 bases; bases outside gene matches: 7. Per the germline V gene, CDR1 is LNHDA and CDR2 is SQIVND (reference sequence).

V gene TRBV6-6 combines with J gene TRBJ2-3; 9 positions agree with TRBD2. Trimming removed 3 bases from V and 3 bases from J; junction bases left unmatched: 7. The CDR3 loop spans 16 amino acids. Germline lookup yields CDR1 MNHNY and CDR2 SVGAGI (reference sequence). The CDR3 is CASSYGLASGTDTQYF. CDR3 nucleotide sequence: TGTGCCAGCAGTTATGGACTAGCGTCCGGTACAGATACGCAGTATTTT.

The CDR3 nucleotides are TGTGCCAGCAGAATAGGTGGGGGAGGCGAGCAGTACTTC. Translating it yields CASRIGGGGEQYF. The chain employs TRBV7-9 and TRBJ2-7; TRBD2 is a possible D gene (6 bases). Trimming stripped 6 bases from V and 6 bases from J, with 15 bases between. CDR3 length equals 13 residues. Germline values: CDR1 SEHNR, CDR2 FQNEAQ (reference sequence).

The V call is TRBV7-2, the J call TRBJ1-4, with D maybe TRBD1 (5 bases). V shed 11 bases and J shed 8 bases, with 15 bases lying between them. Germline CDR1 reads SGHTA; CDR2 reads FQGNSA. CDR3 size: 12 residues. CDR3 residues: CAGRRAGEKLFF. The CDR3 DNA reads as TGTGCCGGCCGCAGGGCTGGGGAAAAACTGTTTTTT. Filled out from reference TRBV7-2 and TRBJ1-4, the complete variable domain reads GAGVSQSPSNKVTEKGKDVELRCDPISGHTALYWYRQSLGQGLEFLIYFQGNSAPDKSGLPSDRFSAERTGGSVSTLTIQRTQQEDSAVYLCAGRRAGEKLFFGSGTQLSVL.

This clone was observed a single time. The chain links TRBV11-2 to TRBJ2-7; the match to TRBD1 covers 9 bases. The trim removed 5 bases at V and 5 bases at J, leaving 13 bases unmatched. The CDR3 covers 16 residues. Germline V gene sequence: CDR1 SGHAT, CDR2 FQNNGV. CDR3 sequence: CASSPTGTGTGHEQYF. The DNA of the CDR3 is TGTGCCAGCAGCCCAACCGGGACAGGGACCGGGCACGAGCAGTACTTC.

The chain uses TRBV7-2 and TRBJ2-3; D gene uncertain. The germline V and J ends were trimmed by 0 bases and 9 bases, with 13 bases remaining between them. Germline CDR1 and CDR2: SGHTA and FQGNSA. The CDR3 is 14 residues long. This chain's CDR3 is CASSLAELRITQYF. The CDR3, as DNA: TGTGCCAGCAGCTTAGCGGAGTTAAGGATAACGCAGTATTTT. The complete variable domain, with remaining parts taken from reference TRBV7-2 and TRBJ2-3, reads GAGVSQSPSNKVTEKGKDVELRCDPISGHTALYWYRQSLGQGLEFLIYFQGNSAPDKSGLPSDRFSAERTGGSVSTLTIQRTQQEDSAVYLCASSLAELRITQYFGPGTRLTVL.

This clone appeared a single time. The chain carries TRBV29-1 and TRBJ2-2, with D possibly TRBD2 on 6 matching bases. Germline assignment: CDR1 SQVTM and CDR2 ANQGSEA. The V and J ends lost 5 bases and 2 bases respectively, with 12 bases between them. The CDR3 sequence is 14 residues long. The CDR3 bases are TGCAGCGTTCTCGGGACTGGAAACACCGGGGAGCTGTTTTTT. Protein product: CSVLGTGNTGELFF.

This chain connects TRBV19 to TRBJ2-1, with 7 bases identical to TRBD2. The CDR3 is made up of 15 amino acids. The V gene's germline CDR1 is LNHDA and CDR2 SQIVND (reference sequence). The V gene end was trimmed by 3 bases and the J gene end by 5 bases; junction bases not matched to a gene: 7. The CDR3 DNA reads as TGTGCCAGTAGTATTGGGGAGGGCCCTCACAATGAGCAGTTCTTC. The encoded protein is CASSIGEGPHNEQFF.

The genes are TRBV7-2 and TRBJ2-3, with 7 nucleotides matching TRBD2. This CDR3 comprises 15 residues. Trimming took 3 bases from V and 5 from J; bases not matched to a gene: 8. Germline V lookup: CDR1 SGHTA, CDR2 FQGNSA. The CDR3: CASSFNGGTVDTQYF. CDR3 DNA sequence: TGTGCCAGCAGCTTTAACGGGGGGACGGTAGATACGCAGTATTTT.

The chain carries TRBV9 and TRBJ2-3, with 10 bases fitting TRBD2. J was trimmed by 4 bases and V by 6 bases; bases with no gene match: 17. Germline V gives CDR1 SGDLS, CDR2 YYNGEE. The CDR3 has 18 amino acids. CDR3 in DNA: TGTGCCAGCACCGATTTGGGGTCTAGCGGGAGCTGGGCAGATACGCAGTATTTT. It encodes CASTDLGSSGSWADTQYF.

This clone has only a few counts. The rearrangement joins TRBV5-4 to TRBJ2-7, with D possibly matching TRBD2 (6 bases). The CDR3 contains 16 residues. Deletions cut 0 bases from V and 0 bases from J, with 13 bases between. Per germline, CDR1 SGHNT and CDR2 YYREEE (reference sequence). The CDR3 DNA reads TGTGCCAGCAGCTTGGGGGACGGGAGAGTCTCCTACGAGCAGTACTTC. Protein sequence: CASSLGDGRVSYEQYF.

The chain joins TRBV5-1 to TRBJ2-7; possibly TRBD1 for D (5 bases). Trimming took off 1 base at V and 3 bases at J, with 8 bases between the two ends. This CDR3 contains 13 residues. Per the germline V gene, CDR1 is SGHRS and CDR2 is YFSETQ. In DNA form, the CDR3 reads TGCGCCAGCAGCTTGTCAGGGAACTACGAGCAGTACTTC. It translates to CASSLSGNYEQYF.

V is TRBV3-1 (or the pseudogene TRBV3-2) and J is TRBJ1-3, with TRBD1 as a possible D gene (6 bases). This CDR3 comprises 14 residues. CDR1 and CDR2 (germline): LGHDT, YNNKEL (reference sequence). The V end was cut by 7 bases, the J end by 3 bases, with 13 bases between. The CDR3 protein is CASTRGAYGNTIYF. CDR3 sequence (DNA): TGTGCCAGCACCCGGGGGGCCTATGGAAACACCATATATTTT.

The J gene is TRBJ2-1, the V gene TRBV11-2; TRBD2 matches 14 bases. Germline V CDR1 and CDR2: SGHAT, FQNNGV. This CDR3 is 16 amino acids long. With V trimmed by 5 bases and J by 6 bases, 6 bases remained unmatched. CDR3 sequence reads: CASSGFGTSGSNEQFF. CDR3 coding DNA: TGTGCCAGCAGCGGATTCGGGACTAGCGGGAGCAATGAGCAGTTCTTC. Supplemented by reference TRBV11-2 and TRBJ2-1, the full variable domain reads EAGVAQSPRYKIIEKRQSVAFWCNPISGHATLYWYQQILGQGPKLLIQFQNNGVVDDSQLPKDRFSAERLKGVDSTLKIQPAKLEDSAVYLCASSGFGTSGSNEQFFGPGTRLTVL.

This clone appeared once. This rearrangement joins TRBV11-2 to TRBJ2-7, with D maybe TRBD2 (5 bases). The CDR3 is 13 amino acids. Between the trimmed V and J ends, which lost 5 bases and 4 bases, there was a span of 12 bases. Germline values: CDR1 SGHAT, CDR2 FQNNGV. Here the CDR3 DNA reads TGTGCCAGCAGCGGGAGAAGGAAATACGAGCAGTACTTC. Protein: CASSGRRKYEQYF.

This rearrangement joins TRBV5-1 to TRBJ2-1; 9 bases align to TRBD2. Germline assignment: CDR1 SGHRS and CDR2 YFSETQ. The junction had 12 bases not matched to a gene; V was cut back by 4 bases and J by 7 bases. The CDR3 length is 16 residues. The CDR3 is CASSPLGSGGRNEQFF. Written as DNA, the CDR3 is TGCGCCAGCAGCCCCCTAGGTAGCGGGGGCCGGAATGAGCAGTTCTTC.

The V and J genes are TRBV7-2 and TRBJ2-4, with D tentatively TRBD2 (5 bases). The CDR3 runs to 15 residues. V was shortened by 3 bases and J by 5 bases, with 14 bases between the two germline ends. The germline V gene has CDR1 SGHTA and CDR2 FQGNSA. The CDR3, as DNA: TGTGCCAGCAGCTTGGGCGGGCCTACGCAAAACATTCAGTACTTC. It is translated as CASSLGGPTQNIQYF.

This chain uses TRBV7-2 with TRBJ1-3; 9 nucleotides align to TRBD1. V was pared by 3 bases and J by 0 bases, with 0 bases of the junction left unmatched. The CDR3 contains 15 residues. Looked up from germline, CDR1 is SGHTA and CDR2 is FQGNSA. The CDR3 DNA follows: TGTGCCAGCAGCTTGACAGGGGGCTCTGGAAACACCATATATTTT. Protein product: CASSLTGGSGNTIYF.